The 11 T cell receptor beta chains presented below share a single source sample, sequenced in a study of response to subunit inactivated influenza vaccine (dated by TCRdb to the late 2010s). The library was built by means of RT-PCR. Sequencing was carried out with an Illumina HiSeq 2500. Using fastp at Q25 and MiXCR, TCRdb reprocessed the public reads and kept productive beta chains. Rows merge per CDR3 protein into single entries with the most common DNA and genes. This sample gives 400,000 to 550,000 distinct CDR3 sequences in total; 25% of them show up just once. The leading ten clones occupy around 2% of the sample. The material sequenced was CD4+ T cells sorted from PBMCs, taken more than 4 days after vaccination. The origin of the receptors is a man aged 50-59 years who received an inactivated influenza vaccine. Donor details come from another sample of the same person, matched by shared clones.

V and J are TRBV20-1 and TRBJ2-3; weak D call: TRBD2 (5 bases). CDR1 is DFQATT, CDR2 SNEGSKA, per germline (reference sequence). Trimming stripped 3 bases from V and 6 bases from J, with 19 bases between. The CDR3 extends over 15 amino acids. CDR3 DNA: TGCAGTGCTAGGATAAGGGAGCGATGGAGCGATACGCAGTATTTT. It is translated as CSARIRERWSDTQYF.

In DNA, the CDR3 is TGTGCCAGCAGCTTTTCGGATCAGCCCCAGCATTTT. Encoded protein: CASSFSDQPQHF. The rearrangement joins TRBV7-2 to TRBJ1-5, with D unresolved. CDR3 length: 12 residues. The germline V and J ends were trimmed by 3 bases and 5 bases, with 5 bases remaining between them. The V gene's germline CDR1 is SGHTA and CDR2 FQGNSA.

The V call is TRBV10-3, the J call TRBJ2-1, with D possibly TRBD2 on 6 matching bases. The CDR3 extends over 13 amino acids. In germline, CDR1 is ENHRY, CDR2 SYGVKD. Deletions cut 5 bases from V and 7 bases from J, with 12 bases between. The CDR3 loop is CAISRESGNEQFF. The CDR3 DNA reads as TGTGCCATCAGTCGGGAGTCAGGAAATGAGCAGTTCTTC.

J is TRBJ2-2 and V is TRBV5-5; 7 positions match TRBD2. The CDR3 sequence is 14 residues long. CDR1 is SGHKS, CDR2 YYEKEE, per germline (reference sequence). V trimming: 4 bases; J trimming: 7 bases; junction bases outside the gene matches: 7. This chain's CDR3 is CASSGGGPRGELFF. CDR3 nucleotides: TGTGCCAGCAGCGGGGGAGGGCCCCGCGGGGAGCTGTTTTTT.

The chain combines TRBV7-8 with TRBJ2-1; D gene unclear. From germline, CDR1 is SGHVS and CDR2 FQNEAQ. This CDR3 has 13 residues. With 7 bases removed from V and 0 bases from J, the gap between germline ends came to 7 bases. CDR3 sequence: CASKWDSYNEQFF. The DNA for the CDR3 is TGTGCCAGCAAATGGGACTCCTACAATGAGCAGTTCTTC. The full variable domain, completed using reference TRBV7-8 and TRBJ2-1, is GAGVSQSPRYKVAKRGQDVALRCDPISGHVSLFWYQQALGQGPEFLTYFQNEAQLDKSGLPSDRFFAERPEGSVSTLKIQRTQQEDSAVYLCASKWDSYNEQFFGPGTRLTVL.

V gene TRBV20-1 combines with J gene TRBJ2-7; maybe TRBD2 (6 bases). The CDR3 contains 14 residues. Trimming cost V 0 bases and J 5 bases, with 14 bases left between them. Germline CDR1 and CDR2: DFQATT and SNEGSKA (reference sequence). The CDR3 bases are TGCAGTGCTAGAGAGGTCGGGAGCGCTAACGAGCAGTACTTC. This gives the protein CSAREVGSANEQYF.

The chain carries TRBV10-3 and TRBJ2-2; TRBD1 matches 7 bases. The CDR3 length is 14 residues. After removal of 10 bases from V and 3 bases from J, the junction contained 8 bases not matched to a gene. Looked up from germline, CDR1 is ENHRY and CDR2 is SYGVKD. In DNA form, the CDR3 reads TGTGCCACCAGGGGGAGCGAGGACACCGGGGAGCTGTTTTTT. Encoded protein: CATRGSEDTGELFF.

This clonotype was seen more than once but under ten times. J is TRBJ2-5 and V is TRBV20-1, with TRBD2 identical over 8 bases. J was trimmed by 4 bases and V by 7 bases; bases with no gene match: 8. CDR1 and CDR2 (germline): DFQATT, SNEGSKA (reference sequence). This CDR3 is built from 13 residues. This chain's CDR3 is CSVPGLVGETQYF. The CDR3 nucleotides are TGCAGTGTCCCGGGACTAGTAGGAGAGACCCAGTACTTC.

For the CDR3, the DNA is TGTGCCACAAGGACGGCCGGGGAGGGTGAGCAGTTCTTC. Protein sequence: CATRTAGEGEQFF. This chain uses TRBV6-2 or TRBV6-3 with TRBJ2-1; 7 nucleotides match TRBD2. This CDR3 is 13 amino acids long. Germline trimming cut 10 bases from V and 9 bases from J; bases unmatched to any gene: 12. Per germline, CDR1 MNHEY and CDR2 SVGEGT.

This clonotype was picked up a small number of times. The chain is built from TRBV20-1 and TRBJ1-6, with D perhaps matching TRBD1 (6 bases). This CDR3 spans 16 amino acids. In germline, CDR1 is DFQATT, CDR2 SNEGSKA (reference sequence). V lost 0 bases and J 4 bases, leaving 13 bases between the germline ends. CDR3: CSARDLGQIYNSPLHF. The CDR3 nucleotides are TGCAGTGCTAGAGATCTTGGACAGATTTATAATTCACCCCTCCACTTT.

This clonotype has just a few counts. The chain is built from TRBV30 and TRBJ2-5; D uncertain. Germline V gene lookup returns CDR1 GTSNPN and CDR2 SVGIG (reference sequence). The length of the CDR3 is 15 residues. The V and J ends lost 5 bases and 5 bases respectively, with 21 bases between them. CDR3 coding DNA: TGTGCCTGGGAAAGGACGCCACAAAGGGTGGAGACCCAGTACTTC. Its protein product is CAWERTPQRVETQYF.